This entry describes one TCR beta chain. Its antigen is still unknown. TCRdb's table, derived via immunoSEQ multiplex PCR, lists solely in-frame clones and lacks some. The top ten clones hold around 5.1% of a sample with around 40,000 clones, 70% to 85% of them seen once. Each case's diagnosis was confirmed by two pathologists on H&E. The record originates from a study of immune evolution from preneoplasia to lung adenocarcinoma. About the research overall: HLA loss of heterozygosity: under 7.5% AIS, under 19% MIA, approximately 35% ADC, none AAH.

CDR3 length: 16 amino acids. The germline V gene encodes CDR1 MNHEY and CDR2 SMNVEV (reference sequence). V was shortened by 3 bases and J by 2 bases, with 16 bases between the two germline ends. Study-level findings and limits: Later-stage lesions seemingly showed higher T cell density and diversity than normal lung. Top clone frequencies peaked in normal lung, apparently declining through invasive adenocarcinoma.

The J gene is TRBJ1-1, the V gene TRBV27; D is perhaps TRBD1 (5 bases). Material for sequencing was FFPE invasive lung adenocarcinoma tissue. This receptor was taken from a person aged 55 to 75 with lung adenocarcinoma. The CDR3 loop reads CASSFSGSRSNTEAFF. CDR3 in DNA: TGTGCCAGCAGTTTTTCAGGGTCACGGTCAAACACTGAAGCTTTCTTT.